This T cell receptor (beta chain) was profiled in a study of cytomegalovirus exposure and HLA in healthy donors. There are 15 residues in the CDR3. Looked up from germline, CDR1 is SGHNT and CDR2 is YYREEE (reference sequence). The trim removed 5 bases at V and 2 bases at J, leaving 5 bases unmatched. This clone was seen a few times. The PCR used 60 Vbeta and 13 Jbeta primers. The table came from immunoSEQ multiplex PCR; TCRdb's copy has only in-frame clones and leaves some out. The sample holds 130,000 to 150,000 clones, about 74% seen once. This receptor was identified in a man aged 40-50 years in good health and CMV-seropositive. The specimen was PBMCs. V usage is TRBV5-4 and J usage is TRBJ2-3; 10 bases line up with TRBD2. CDR3 DNA: TGTGCCAGCAGTTTCGGACTAGCGGACACAGATACGCAGTATTTT. This translates into CASSFGLADTDTQYF.